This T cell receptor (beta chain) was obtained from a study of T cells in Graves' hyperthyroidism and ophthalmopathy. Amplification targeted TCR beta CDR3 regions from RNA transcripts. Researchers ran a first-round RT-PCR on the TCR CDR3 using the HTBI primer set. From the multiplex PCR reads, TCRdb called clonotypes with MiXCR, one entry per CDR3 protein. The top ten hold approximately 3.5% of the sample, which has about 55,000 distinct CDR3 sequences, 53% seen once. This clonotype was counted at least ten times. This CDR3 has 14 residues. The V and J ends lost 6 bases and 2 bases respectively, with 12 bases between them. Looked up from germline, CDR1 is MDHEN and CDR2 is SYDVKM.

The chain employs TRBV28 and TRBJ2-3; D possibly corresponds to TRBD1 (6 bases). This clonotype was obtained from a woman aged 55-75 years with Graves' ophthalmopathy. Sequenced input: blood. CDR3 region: CASSQGDNTDTQYF. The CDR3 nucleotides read TGTGCCAGCAGCCAAGGGGACAACACAGATACGCAGTATTTT.